This T cell receptor beta chain was sequenced in a study of T cells expressing NK-cell markers. Study details: Beta-chain profiling covered CD3+CD56+NKG2C+, CD3+CD56+NKG2C- and CD3+CD56-NKG2C+ sorted subsets. Seven sequenced donors out of eight were HCMV-seropositive, one seronegative.

There are 18 residues in the CDR3. TCRdb reprocessed the 5' RACE reads, with one entry per CDR3 protein and no DNA. The sample data list approximately 170,000 distinct CDR3 sequences. The TCR originated in a man aged 18-69 years in good health. The sequenced material came from blood T cells: a sorted CD56 or NKG2C T cell subset, CD4+ or CD8+ T cells, or bulk PBMC T cells (not recorded which). The J gene is TRBJ2-2, the V gene TRBV12-3 or TRBV12-4; TCRdb's D call, TRBD2, is unchecked because there is no DNA. The CDR3 loop is CASSLNGWSGGADGELFF.